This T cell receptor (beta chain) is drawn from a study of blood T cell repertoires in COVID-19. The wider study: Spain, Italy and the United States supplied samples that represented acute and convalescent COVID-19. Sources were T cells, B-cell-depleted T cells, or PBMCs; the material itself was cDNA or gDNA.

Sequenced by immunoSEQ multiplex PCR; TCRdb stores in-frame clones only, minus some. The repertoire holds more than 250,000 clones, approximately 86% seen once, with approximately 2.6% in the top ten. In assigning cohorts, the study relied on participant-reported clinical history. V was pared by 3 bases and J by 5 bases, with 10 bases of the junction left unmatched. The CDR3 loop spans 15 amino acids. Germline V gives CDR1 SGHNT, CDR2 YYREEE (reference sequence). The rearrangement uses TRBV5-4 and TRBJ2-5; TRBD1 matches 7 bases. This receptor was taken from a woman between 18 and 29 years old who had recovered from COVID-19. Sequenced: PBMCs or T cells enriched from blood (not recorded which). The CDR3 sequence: CASSWPQGETETQYF. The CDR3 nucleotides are TGTGCCAGCAGCTGGCCTCAGGGGGAGACGGAGACCCAGTACTTC.